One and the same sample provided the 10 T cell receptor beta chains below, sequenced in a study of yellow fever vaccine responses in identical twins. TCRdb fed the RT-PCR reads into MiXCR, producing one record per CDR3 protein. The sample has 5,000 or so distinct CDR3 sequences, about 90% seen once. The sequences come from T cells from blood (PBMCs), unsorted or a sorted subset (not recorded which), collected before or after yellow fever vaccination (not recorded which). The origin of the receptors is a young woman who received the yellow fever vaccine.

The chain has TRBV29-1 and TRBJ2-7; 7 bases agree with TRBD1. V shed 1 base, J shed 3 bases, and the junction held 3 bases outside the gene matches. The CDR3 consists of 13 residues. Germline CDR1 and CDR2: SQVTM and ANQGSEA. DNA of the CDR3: TGCAGCGTTGAAGCCCGGGACAGCTACGAGCAGTACTTC. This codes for CSVEARDSYEQYF.

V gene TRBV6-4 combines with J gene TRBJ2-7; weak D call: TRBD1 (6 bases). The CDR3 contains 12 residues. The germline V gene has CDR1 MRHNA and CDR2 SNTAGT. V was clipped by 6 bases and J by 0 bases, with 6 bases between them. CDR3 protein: CASRDSSYEQYF. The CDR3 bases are TGTGCCAGCAGGGACAGCTCCTACGAGCAGTACTTC.

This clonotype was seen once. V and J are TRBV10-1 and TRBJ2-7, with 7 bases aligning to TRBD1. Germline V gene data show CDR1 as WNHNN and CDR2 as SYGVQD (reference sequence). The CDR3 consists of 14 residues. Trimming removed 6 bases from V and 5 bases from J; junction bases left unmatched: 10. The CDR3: CASSRQGYRDEQYF. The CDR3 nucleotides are TGCGCCAGCAGCCGACAGGGTTATCGCGACGAGCAGTACTTC.

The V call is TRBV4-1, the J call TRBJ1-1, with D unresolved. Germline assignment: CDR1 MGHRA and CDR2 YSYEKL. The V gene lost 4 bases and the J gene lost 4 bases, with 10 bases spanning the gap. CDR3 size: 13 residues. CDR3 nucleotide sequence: TGCGCCAGCAGCCGGGTCGGTTTCACTGAAGCTTTCTTT. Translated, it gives CASSRVGFTEAFF.

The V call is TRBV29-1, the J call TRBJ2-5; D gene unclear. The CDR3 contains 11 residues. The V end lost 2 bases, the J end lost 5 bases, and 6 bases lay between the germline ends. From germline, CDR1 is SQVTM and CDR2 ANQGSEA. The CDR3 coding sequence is TGCAGCGTTGAAAGTCCTGAGACCCAGTACTTC. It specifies CSVESPETQYF.

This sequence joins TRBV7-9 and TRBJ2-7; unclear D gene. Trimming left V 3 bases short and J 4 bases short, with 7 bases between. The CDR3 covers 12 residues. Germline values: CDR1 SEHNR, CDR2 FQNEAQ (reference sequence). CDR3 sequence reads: CASSFASYEQYF. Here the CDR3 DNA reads TGTGCCAGCAGCTTTGCTTCATACGAGCAGTACTTC.

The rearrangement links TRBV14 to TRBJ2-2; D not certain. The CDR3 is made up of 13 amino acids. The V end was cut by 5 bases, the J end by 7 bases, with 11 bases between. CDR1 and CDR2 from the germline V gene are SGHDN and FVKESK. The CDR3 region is CASSSTFYGELFF. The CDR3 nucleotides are TGTGCCAGCAGCAGCACATTTTACGGGGAGCTGTTTTTT.

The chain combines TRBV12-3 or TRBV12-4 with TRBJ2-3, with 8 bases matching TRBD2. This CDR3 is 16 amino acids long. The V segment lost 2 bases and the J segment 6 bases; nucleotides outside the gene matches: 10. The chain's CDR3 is CASSLRQAGGGDTQYF. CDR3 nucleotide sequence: TGTGCCAGCAGTTTAAGGCAGGCGGGAGGCGGGGATACGCAGTATTTT.

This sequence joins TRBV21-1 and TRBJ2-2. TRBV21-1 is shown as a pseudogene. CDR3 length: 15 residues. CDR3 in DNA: TGTGCCAGCAGCAAAGCGGGAGCGACCACCGGGGAGCTGTTTTTT. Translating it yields CASSKAGATTGELFF.

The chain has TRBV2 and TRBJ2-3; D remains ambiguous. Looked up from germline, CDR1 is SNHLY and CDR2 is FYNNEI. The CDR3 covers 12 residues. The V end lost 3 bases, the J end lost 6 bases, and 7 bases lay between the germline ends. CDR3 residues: CASSERLDTQYF. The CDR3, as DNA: TGTGCCAGCAGTGAGCGTCTGGATACGCAGTATTTT.